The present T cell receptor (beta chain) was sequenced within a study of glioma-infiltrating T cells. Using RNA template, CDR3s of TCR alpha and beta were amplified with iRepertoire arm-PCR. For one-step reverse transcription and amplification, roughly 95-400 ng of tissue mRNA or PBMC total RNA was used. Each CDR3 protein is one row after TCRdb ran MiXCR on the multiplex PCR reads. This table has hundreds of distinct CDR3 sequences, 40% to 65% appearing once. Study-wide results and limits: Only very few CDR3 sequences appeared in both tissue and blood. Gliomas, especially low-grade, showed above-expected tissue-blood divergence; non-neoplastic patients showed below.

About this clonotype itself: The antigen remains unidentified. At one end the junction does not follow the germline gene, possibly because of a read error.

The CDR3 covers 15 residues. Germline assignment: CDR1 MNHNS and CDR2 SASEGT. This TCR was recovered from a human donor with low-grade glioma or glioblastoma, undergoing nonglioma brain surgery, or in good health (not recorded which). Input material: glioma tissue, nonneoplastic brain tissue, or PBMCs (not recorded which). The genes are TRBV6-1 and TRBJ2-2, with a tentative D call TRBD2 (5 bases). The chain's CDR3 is CASLGSRGNTGEPFF. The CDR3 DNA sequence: TGTGCCAGTCTTGGGAGTCGGGGAAACACCGGGGAGCCGTTTTTT.